Listed below are T cell receptor beta chains from one sample, sequenced in a study of T cell changes during pregnancy in multiple sclerosis. The data were produced by immunoSEQ multiplex PCR, yet TCRdb's version contains in-frame clones alone and is incomplete. The data show some 77,000 clones, 90% to 95% seen once. The specimen comprised CD4+ T cells from peripheral blood mononuclear cells, sampled before pregnancy. The receptors come from a female donor with multiple sclerosis, enrolled in a pregnancy study. Each CDR3 is given with its conserved first and last residue. The order of the fields is J gene, D gene, V gene, clone size, CDR3 DNA, CDR3 protein. The D gene is left open where the match is weak. Clone size is given for some rows only: seen once, a few or many times, or a class if the clone is expanded.

TRBJ1-2	TRBD1	TRBV28	.	TGTGCCAGCAGTTCTCCCCCCCAGGGGGCCATTGGCTACACCTTC	CASSSPPQGAIGYTF
TRBJ2-1	.	TRBV9	once	TGTGCCAGCAGCGTAGACGACTACAGCTCCTACAATGAGCAGTTCTTC	CASSVDDYSSYNEQFF
TRBJ2-3	TRBD1	TRBV25-1	.	TGTGCCAGCAGTGAATGGGGACAGGGGCCAGATACGCAGTATTTT	CASSEWGQGPDTQYF
TRBJ2-6	TRBD1	TRBV19	.	TGTGCCAGTAGTAAGACAGGGGTTTCTGGGGCCAACGTCCTGACTTTC	CASSKTGVSGANVLTF
TRBJ1-2	TRBD1	TRBV30	.	TGTGCCTGGATGACCCCCGGGACAGGGGGTTATGCAAACTATGGCTACACCTTC	CAWMTPGTGGYANYGYTF
TRBJ2-3	.	TRBV18	.	TGTGCCAGCTCGGAGGGAAAGACTAGGACAGATACGCAGTATTTT	CASSEGKTRTDTQYF
TRBJ2-2	TRBD1	TRBV25-1	once	TGTGCCAGCAGTGCGCGGGCACAGGGGGCGCAAATCGGGGAGCTGTTTTTT	CASSARAQGAQIGELFF
TRBJ1-3	.	TRBV28	.	TGTGCCAGCAGATTACAGGGCTCTGGAAACACCATATATTTT	CASRLQGSGNTIYF
TRBJ2-1	TRBD1	TRBV5-1	.	TGCGCCAGAAAGGACAGGGGCTACAATGAGCAGTTCTTC	CARKDRGYNEQFF
TRBJ1-1	.	TRBV5-4	.	TGTGCCAGCAGCTTGATTACCTGGGCGGGGCACGTTAACACTGAAGCTTTCTTT	CASSLITWAGHVNTEAFF
TRBJ1-5	.	TRBV30	.	TGTGCCTGGAGTGGGGCCTCAGGTAGCAATCAGCCCCAGCATTTT	CAWSGASGSNQPQHF
TRBJ1-3	.	TRBV7-3	.	TGTGCCAGCAGCGCAACCGGGACACCGAACTCTGGAAACACCATATATTTT	CASSATGTPNSGNTIYF
TRBJ2-1	TRBD2	TRBV4-2	.	TGTGCCAGCAGCCAAGATCTAGCGGGAGAGGAGACGCATGAGCAGTTCTTC	CASSQDLAGEETHEQFF
TRBJ1-3	.	TRBV28	.	TGTGCCAGCAGTTTATATTGGGGAGGAGGTGGAAACACCATATATTTT	CASSLYWGGGGNTIYF
TRBJ2-1	.	TRBV7-3	.	TGTGCCAGCAGCTCCCTAATGGGGGGTGAGCAGTTCTTC	CASSSLMGGEQFF
TRBJ2-1	TRBD2	TRBV9	.	TGTGCCAGCAGCCTAGCGGGGGGACTCAATGAGCAGTTCTTC	CASSLAGGLNEQFF
TRBJ2-2	TRBD1	TRBV5-1	.	TGCGCCAGCAGCCCCGTGGACAGGGTGAACACCGGGGAGCTGTTTTTT	CASSPVDRVNTGELFF
TRBJ2-7	.	TRBV5-4	.	TGTGCCAGCAGCTTGGGGGGCAGGCCCTACGAGCAGTACTTC	CASSLGGRPYEQYF
TRBJ1-5	TRBD1	TRBV18	.	TGTGCCAGCTCTCCCGGGACAGGGGCAAATCAGCCCCAGCATTTT	CASSPGTGANQPQHF
TRBJ2-1	.	TRBV6-5	.	TGTGCCAGCAGCCCGAGGAGCTCCTACAATGAGCAGTTCTTC	CASSPRSSYNEQFF
TRBJ2-1	TRBD2	TRBV9	.	TGTGCCAGCAGCGTCAGACTAGCGGGAGGGGTTAATGAGCAGTTCTTC	CASSVRLAGGVNEQFF
TRBJ1-2	.	TRBV30	.	TGTGCCTGGACACCGGACACAGGGTGGGAGTATGGCTACACCTTC	CAWTPDTGWEYGYTF
TRBJ2-1	.	TRBV10-1	.	TGCGCCAGCAGTCTAGACGGATTGAATGAGCAGTTCTTC	CASSLDGLNEQFF
TRBJ1-6	.	TRBV7-6	.	TGTGCCAGCAGTTCAGGGAACTATAATTCACCCCTCCACTTT	CASSSGNYNSPLHF
TRBJ1-5	.	TRBV30	.	TGTGCCTGGAGCGAGGATTTCAATCAGCCCCAGCATTTT	CAWSEDFNQPQHF
TRBJ1-4	TRBD1	TRBV5-1	once	TGCGCCAGCAGCACCCAGACAGGGTTAAGCGAAAAACTGTTTTTT	CASSTQTGLSEKLFF
TRBJ2-5	.	TRBV5-6	.	TGTGCCAGCAGCACGAGAGGGCAATTAGAGACCCAGTACTTC	CASSTRGQLETQYF
TRBJ2-1	TRBD2	TRBV19	once	TGTGCCAGTAGGGAGCAAGGGACTAGCGTCTACAATGAGCAGTTCTTC	CASREQGTSVYNEQFF
TRBJ2-3	TRBD2	TRBV9	.	TGTGCCAGCAGCGTGGCGGGACTAGGTACAGATACGCAGTATTTT	CASSVAGLGTDTQYF
TRBJ2-7	TRBD1	TRBV5-6	.	TGTGCCAGCAGCTTGGTGTGGACAGGATCTTACGAGCAGTACTTC	CASSLVWTGSYEQYF
TRBJ2-2	.	TRBV6-1	.	TGTGCCAGCTCGGGTGGAGTTAGGAACACCGGGGAGCTGTTTTTT	CASSGGVRNTGELFF
TRBJ2-2	.	TRBV29-1	.	TGCAGCGTTCTAACCTTGGGCGCCGGGGAGCTGTTTTTT	CSVLTLGAGELFF
TRBJ2-7	TRBD2	TRBV6-1	once	TGTGCCAGCGGGACTAGCGGGTTCTACGAGCAGTACTTC	CASGTSGFYEQYF
TRBJ1-4	TRBD1	TRBV19	.	TGTGCCAGTAGTGTCCTGACTTCACTGACAGGGTCTAATGAAAAACTGTTTTTT	CASSVLTSLTGSNEKLFF
TRBJ2-3	TRBD2	TRBV5-1	.	TGCGCCAGCAGCTACTCTAGCGGGAGAGCTGATACGCAGTATTTT	CASSYSSGRADTQYF
TRBJ1-1	.	TRBV19	few	TGTGCCAGTAATAACGGACGGTACAGGGAACGTGTGAACACTGAAGCTTTCTTT	CASNNGRYRERVNTEAFF
TRBJ2-2	.	TRBV28	few	TGTGCCAGCAGAGGGGAGGCCGGGGAGCTGTTTTTT	CASRGEAGELFF
TRBJ2-1	.	TRBV6-5	.	TGTGCCAGCAGTTACACCCACGGGGGCTCCTACAATGAGCAGTTCTTC	CASSYTHGGSYNEQFF